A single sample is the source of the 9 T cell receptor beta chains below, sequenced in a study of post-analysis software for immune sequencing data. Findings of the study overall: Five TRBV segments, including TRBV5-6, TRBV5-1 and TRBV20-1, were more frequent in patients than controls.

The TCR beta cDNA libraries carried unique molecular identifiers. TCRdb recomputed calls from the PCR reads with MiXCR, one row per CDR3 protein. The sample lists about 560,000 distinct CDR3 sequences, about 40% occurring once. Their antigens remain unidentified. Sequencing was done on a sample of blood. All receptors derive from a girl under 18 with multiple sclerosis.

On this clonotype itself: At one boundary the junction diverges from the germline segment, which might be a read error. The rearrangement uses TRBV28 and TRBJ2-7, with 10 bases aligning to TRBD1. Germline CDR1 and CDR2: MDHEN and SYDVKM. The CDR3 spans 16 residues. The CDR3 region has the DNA TGTGCCAGCAGCCTTGACGGGACAGGGGATTTTTACGGGCAGTACTTC. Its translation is CASSLDGTGDFYGQYF.

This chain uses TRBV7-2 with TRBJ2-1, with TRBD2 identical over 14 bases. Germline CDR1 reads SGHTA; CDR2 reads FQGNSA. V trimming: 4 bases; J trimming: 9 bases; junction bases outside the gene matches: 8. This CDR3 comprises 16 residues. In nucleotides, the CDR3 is TGTGCCAGCAGCTCAGGAGGGGGACTAGCGGGGGCTGAGCAGTTCTTC. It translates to CASSSGGGLAGAEQFF.

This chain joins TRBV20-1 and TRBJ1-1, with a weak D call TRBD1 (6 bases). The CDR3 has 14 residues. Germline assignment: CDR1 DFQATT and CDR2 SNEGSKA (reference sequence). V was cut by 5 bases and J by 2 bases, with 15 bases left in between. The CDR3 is CSAAEGTTNTEAFF. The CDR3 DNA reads TGCAGTGCTGCAGAGGGGACAACCAACACTGAAGCTTTCTTT.

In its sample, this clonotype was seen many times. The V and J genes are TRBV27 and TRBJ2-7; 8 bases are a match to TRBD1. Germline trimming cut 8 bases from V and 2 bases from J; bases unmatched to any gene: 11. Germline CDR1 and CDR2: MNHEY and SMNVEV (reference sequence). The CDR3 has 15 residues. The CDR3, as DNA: TGTGCCAGCTTTAACCTCAGGGGGCTGACCTACGAGCAGTACTTC. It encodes CASFNLRGLTYEQYF.

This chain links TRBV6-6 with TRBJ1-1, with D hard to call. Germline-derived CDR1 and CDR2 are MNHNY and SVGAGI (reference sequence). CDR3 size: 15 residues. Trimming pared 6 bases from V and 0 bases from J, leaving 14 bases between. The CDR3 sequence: CASSALTEVNTEAFF. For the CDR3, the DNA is TGTGCCAGCAGCGCCCTTACGGAGGTGAACACTGAAGCTTTCTTT.

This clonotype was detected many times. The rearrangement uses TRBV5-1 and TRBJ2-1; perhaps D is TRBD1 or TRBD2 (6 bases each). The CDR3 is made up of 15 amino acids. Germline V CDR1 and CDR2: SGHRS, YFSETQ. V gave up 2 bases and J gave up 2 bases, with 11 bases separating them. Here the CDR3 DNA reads TGCGCCAGCAGCTTAGAGGGGGGCCCCTACAATGAGCAGTTCTTC. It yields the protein CASSLEGGPYNEQFF.

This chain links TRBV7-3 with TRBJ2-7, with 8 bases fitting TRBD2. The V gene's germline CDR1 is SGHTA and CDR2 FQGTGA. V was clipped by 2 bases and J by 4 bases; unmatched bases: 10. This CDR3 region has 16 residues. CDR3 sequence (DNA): TGTGCCAGCAGCTTAGAGGCCGGGACTAGTATATACGAGCAGTACTTC. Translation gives CASSLEAGTSIYEQYF.

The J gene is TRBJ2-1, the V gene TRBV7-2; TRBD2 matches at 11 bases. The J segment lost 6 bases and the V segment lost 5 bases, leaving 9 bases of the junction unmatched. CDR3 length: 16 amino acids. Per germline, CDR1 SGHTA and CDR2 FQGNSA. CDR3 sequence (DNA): TGTGCCAGCAGCGGACGACTAGCGGGAAGGGGCAATGAGCAGTTCTTC. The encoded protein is CASSGRLAGRGNEQFF.

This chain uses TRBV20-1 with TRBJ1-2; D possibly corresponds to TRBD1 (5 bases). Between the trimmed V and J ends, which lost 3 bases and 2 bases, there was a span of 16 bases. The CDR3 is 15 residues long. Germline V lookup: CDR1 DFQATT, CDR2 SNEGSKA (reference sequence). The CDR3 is CSASLTAGQNYGYTF. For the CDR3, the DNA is TGCAGTGCTAGTCTCACCGCAGGGCAAAACTATGGCTACACCTTC.